This T cell receptor beta chain is from a study of blood T cell repertoires in COVID-19. Trimming shortened V by 3 bases and J by 2 bases, and 8 bases separated the two germline ends. The CDR3 length is 13 residues. From germline, CDR1 is LNHDA and CDR2 SQIVND (reference sequence). Authors' methods: Researchers report that nucleated cell counts were estimated from reference gene primer amplification. Clones were sequenced by immunoSEQ multiplex PCR, and TCRdb holds only the in-frame ones, with some missing. Clonal size and the V and J genes are those of that table, whereas D and trimming came from the DNA. The table includes 150,000 to 200,000 clones, about 90% detected once.

The specimen sequenced was peripheral blood. The V gene is TRBV19, the J gene TRBJ2-7; D ambiguous. The clonotype was recovered from a man between 40 and 49 years old with active or convalescent COVID-19. CDR3 nucleotide sequence: TGTGCCAGTAGTATCGCCGGAGCCTACGAGCAGTACTTC. As protein: CASSIAGAYEQYF.